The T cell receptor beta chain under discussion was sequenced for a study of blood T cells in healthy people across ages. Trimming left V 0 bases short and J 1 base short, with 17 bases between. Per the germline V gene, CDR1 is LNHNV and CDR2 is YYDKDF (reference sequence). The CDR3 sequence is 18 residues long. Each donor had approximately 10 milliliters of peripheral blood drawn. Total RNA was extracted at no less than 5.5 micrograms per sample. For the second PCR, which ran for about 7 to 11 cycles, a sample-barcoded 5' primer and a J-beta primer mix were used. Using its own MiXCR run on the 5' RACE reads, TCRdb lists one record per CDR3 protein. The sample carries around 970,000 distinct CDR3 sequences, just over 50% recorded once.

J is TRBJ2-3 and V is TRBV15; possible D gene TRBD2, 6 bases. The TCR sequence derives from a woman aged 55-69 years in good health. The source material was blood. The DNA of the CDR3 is TGTGCCACCAGCAGAGATGTCCCTGAGCGGAGGGGCACAGATACGCAGTATTTT. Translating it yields CATSRDVPERRGTDTQYF.